The 3 T cell receptor beta chains listed next were all sequenced from one sample in a study of T cells after yellow fever vaccination. TCRdb analysed the 5' RACE reads with MiXCR anew, one entry per CDR3 protein. The sample includes approximately 550,000 distinct CDR3 sequences, roughly 21% of them seen just once. The sequences come from PBMCs, collected 15 days after the yellow fever booster vaccination. The receptors come from a man younger than 45 who received the YFV17D yellow fever vaccine.

This clonotype has a single count. The chain links TRBV3-1 to TRBJ2-1; 11 bases match TRBD1. Germline V gene data show CDR1 as LGHDT and CDR2 as YNNKEL (reference sequence). The trim removed 2 bases at V and 8 bases at J, leaving 11 bases unmatched. The CDR3 consists of 17 residues. The CDR3 sequence: CASSQFLRTGGGDEQFF. DNA for the CDR3: TGTGCCAGCAGCCAATTCCTTAGGACAGGGGGCGGGGATGAGCAGTTCTTC.

This chain connects TRBV6-1 to TRBJ2-2; the D gene is possibly TRBD2 (7 bases). Germline V gene sequence: CDR1 MNHNS, CDR2 SASEGT. This CDR3 has 16 residues. V was trimmed by 6 bases and J by 1 base, leaving 15 bases between them. The CDR3 nucleotides are TGTGCCAGCAGGAGGGGGGGCGGTCTGAACACCGGGGAGCTGTTTTTT. It specifies CASRRGGGLNTGELFF.

This clonotype was seen only a few times. The chain uses TRBV5-6 and TRBJ1-4; a possible D gene is TRBD1 (6 bases). Between the trimmed V and J ends, which lost 4 bases and 5 bases, there was a span of 15 bases. CDR3 length: 15 amino acids. CDR1 SGHDT and CDR2 YYEEEE come from the germline V gene. CDR3 bases: TGTGCCAGCAGCATACAGGGACCCGGGAATGAAAAACTGTTTTTT. Translating gives CASSIQGPGNEKLFF.